These 27 T cell receptor beta chains originate from one sample sequenced in a study of control samples from healthy donors and cancer patients. Sequenced by immunoSEQ multiplex PCR; TCRdb stores in-frame clones only, minus some. The sample holds around 250,000 clones, over 70% seen once. Input material: PBMCs. The receptors were gathered from an older woman with lung cancer.

This chain joins TRBV4-1 and TRBJ1-2, with D unclear. Deletions cut 0 bases from V and 4 bases from J, with 9 bases between. Germline values: CDR1 MGHRA, CDR2 YSYEKL. CDR3 length: 14 amino acids. The CDR3: CASSQDQGLYGYTF. As DNA, the CDR3 is TGCGCCAGCAGCCAAGATCAAGGCCTCTATGGCTACACCTTC.

V gene TRBV3-1 (or the pseudogene TRBV3-2) combines with J gene TRBJ2-5, with D hard to call. Per the germline V gene, CDR1 is LGHDT and CDR2 is YNNKEL (reference sequence). This CDR3 is 13 amino acids long. V was trimmed by 3 bases and J by 5 bases, leaving 10 bases between them. Here the CDR3 DNA reads TGTGCCAGCAGCCACATCGCTGCGGAGACCCAGTACTTC. Protein product: CASSHIAAETQYF.

The V and J genes are TRBV6-5 and TRBJ1-3; tentative D call: TRBD1 (6 bases). Germline V gives CDR1 MNHEY, CDR2 SVGAGI. V was pared by 2 bases and J by 0 bases, with 11 bases between. This CDR3 contains 16 residues. DNA of the CDR3: TGTGCCAGCAGTTACGGGGGGGCCAGCTCTGGAAACACCATATATTTT. Translated, it gives CASSYGGASSGNTIYF.

The CDR3 reads CASSVGESTGNTIYF. For the CDR3, the DNA is TGTGCCAGCAGCGTAGGGGAATCTACTGGAAACACCATATATTTT. The gene calls are TRBV9 and TRBJ1-3; D uncertain. Trimming took 0 bases from V and 2 from J, leaving 9 bases between them. The CDR3 loop spans 15 amino acids. Germline V gives CDR1 SGDLS, CDR2 YYNGEE.

This chain joins TRBV2 and TRBJ1-6; D call uncertain. Germline values: CDR1 SNHLY, CDR2 FYNNEI. Trimming removed 4 bases at V and 2 bases at J, with 6 bases between. The CDR3 sequence is 14 residues long. The CDR3 loop is CASSANPYNSPLHF. The DNA of the CDR3 is TGTGCCAGCAGTGCTAACCCCTATAATTCACCCCTCCACTTT.

The chain recombines TRBV6-1 with TRBJ1-5, with 8 bases fitting TRBD1. CDR1 is MNHNS and CDR2 is SASEGT in the germline V gene. Trimming cost V 4 bases and J 2 bases; bases outside gene matches: 7. The CDR3 extends over 16 amino acids. The CDR3 bases are TGTGCCAGCAGTGCTGGACAGGGAATCGGCAATCAGCCCCAGCATTTT. Translating it yields CASSAGQGIGNQPQHF.

This chain joins TRBV25-1 and TRBJ2-5; TRBD2 agrees at 14 bases. Germline values: CDR1 MGHDK, CDR2 SYGVNS. Trimming at V came to 8 bases and at J to 5 bases, leaving 13 bases not matched to a gene. This CDR3 is built from 17 residues. Written as DNA, the CDR3 is TGTGCCAGCGGGAGACTAGCGGGGGGGCATGGGGAGGAGACCCAGTACTTC. Translation gives CASGRLAGGHGEETQYF.

The chain uses TRBV3-1 (or the pseudogene TRBV3-2) and TRBJ1-2; D remains unclear. V lost 0 bases to trimming and J lost 4 bases, with 6 bases between them. CDR3 size: 13 residues. Germline V gene data show CDR1 as LGHDT and CDR2 as YNNKEL (reference sequence). CDR3 residues: CASSQDGSYGYTF. The CDR3 DNA reads TGTGCCAGCAGCCAAGACGGCTCCTATGGCTACACCTTC.

CDR3 loop: CASRSGTQETQYF. CDR3 DNA: TGTGCCAGCAGGTCCGGGACCCAAGAGACCCAGTACTTC. The V and J genes are TRBV12-3 or TRBV12-4 and TRBJ2-5, with D perhaps given as TRBD1 or TRBD2 (5 bases each). This CDR3 has 13 residues. The germline V and J ends were trimmed by 6 bases and 1 base, with 9 bases remaining between them.

This clone has only one observation. The genes are TRBV7-2 and TRBJ1-5; D perhaps matches TRBD1 (5 bases). Per the germline V gene, CDR1 is SGHTA and CDR2 is FQGNSA. The V end was cut by 3 bases, the J end by 2 bases, with 8 bases between. The CDR3 loop spans 14 amino acids. DNA of the CDR3: TGTGCCAGCAGCTTGCTAGGGGGCAATCAGCCCCAGCATTTT. This codes for CASSLLGGNQPQHF.

This clone showed up just a few times. V is TRBV5-1 and J is TRBJ2-5, with D perhaps matching TRBD1 or TRBD2 (5 bases each). This CDR3 is 14 amino acids long. V shed 1 base and J shed 1 base, with 8 bases lying between them. Germline values: CDR1 SGHRS, CDR2 YFSETQ. The CDR3 bases are TGCGCCAGCAGCTTGAAAGGGACCCAAGAGACCCAGTACTTC. Encoded protein: CASSLKGTQETQYF.

In regard to this clone: One end of the junction does not line up with germline, which may come from a read error. The gene calls are TRBV24-1 and TRBJ2-2, with D possibly TRBD2 on 5 matching bases. Germline V gene lookup returns CDR1 KGHDR and CDR2 SFDVKD. This CDR3 contains 14 residues. The CDR3 sequence: CATSDPRFTGELFF. The CDR3, as DNA: TGTGCCACCAGTGACCCCAGGTTTACCGGGGAGTTGTTTTTT.

V is TRBV10-3 and J is TRBJ1-1; TRBD1 matches at 8 bases. The junction had 2 bases not matched to a gene; V was cut back by 3 bases and J by 2 bases. The CDR3 has 14 amino acids. Per the germline V gene, CDR1 is ENHRY and CDR2 is SYGVKD. As DNA, the CDR3 is TGTGCCATCAGTGAACCAGGGGGCAACACTGAAGCTTTCTTT. Translating gives CAISEPGGNTEAFF.

The chain combines TRBV28 with TRBJ1-2, with TRBD1 identical over 9 bases. V shed 4 bases, J shed 6 bases, and the junction held 9 bases outside the gene matches. This CDR3 region has 15 residues. The germline CDR1 and CDR2 sequences are MDHEN and SYDVKM. Here the CDR3 reads CASSSIGQGPDGYTF. The CDR3 DNA reads as TGTGCCAGCAGTTCCATAGGACAGGGGCCTGATGGCTACACCTTC.

This chain uses TRBV14 with TRBJ2-5; D ambiguous. Trimming removed 2 bases from V and 2 bases from J, with 15 bases in between. Germline V gene lookup returns CDR1 SGHDN and CDR2 FVKESK. The CDR3 contains 16 residues. The chain's CDR3 is CASSQKRRLTQETQYF. In DNA form, the CDR3 reads TGTGCCAGCAGCCAAAAGCGCCGATTGACACAAGAGACCCAGTACTTC.

This chain uses TRBV2 with TRBJ1-1; no reliable D call. CDR1 is SNHLY, CDR2 FYNNEI, per germline. Trimming removed 3 bases from V and 7 bases from J, with 12 bases in between. This CDR3 region has 13 residues. The chain's CDR3 is CASSDRPIGEAFF. CDR3 nucleotides: TGTGCCAGCAGTGACAGGCCCATTGGTGAAGCTTTCTTT.

The chain links TRBV24-1 to TRBJ2-5, with a weak D call TRBD2 (6 bases). The CDR3 runs to 18 residues. Germline lookup yields CDR1 KGHDR and CDR2 SFDVKD. V lost 3 bases to trimming and J lost 5 bases, with 24 bases between them. CDR3 sequence (DNA): TGTGCCACCAGTGATGGTTCCCCCCGTGGGGGGTTGGGGGAGACCCAGTACTTC. Translation gives CATSDGSPRGGLGETQYF.

This chain connects TRBV5-5 to TRBJ1-1, with D perhaps TRBD1 (5 bases). With 4 bases removed from V and 9 bases from J, the gap between germline ends came to 19 bases. The CDR3 runs 14 residues. Germline CDR1 is SGHKS and CDR2 is YYEKEE (reference sequence). This chain's CDR3 is CASSTGPSGMKAFF. The CDR3 DNA reads as TGTGCCAGCAGCACGGGACCGTCTGGGATGAAAGCTTTCTTT.

In this sample, this clone turned up many times. The CDR3, as DNA: TGTGCCAGTAAAGGGTCACCCCACGGATACGAGCAGTACTTC. It translates to CASKGSPHGYEQYF. The J gene is TRBJ2-7, the V gene TRBV19, with D uncertain. Trimming stripped 7 bases from V and 4 bases from J, with 17 bases between. Germline V gene data show CDR1 as LNHDA and CDR2 as SQIVND (reference sequence). The CDR3 length is 14 residues.

The chain joins TRBV3-1 (or the pseudogene TRBV3-2) to TRBJ2-4; 10 bases are a match to TRBD2. The CDR3 is 15 residues long. In germline, CDR1 is LGHDT, CDR2 YNNKEL (reference sequence). V gave up 2 bases and J gave up 10 bases; unmatched junction bases: 8. As DNA, the CDR3 is TGTGCCAGCAGCCAAAGGGTCGCTAGCGGGGGTATTCAGTACTTC. Translating it yields CASSQRVASGGIQYF.

V usage is TRBV4-2 and J usage is TRBJ2-7; 7 bases match TRBD2. This CDR3 is built from 12 residues. J lost 7 bases, V lost 4 bases, and 4 bases had no gene match. Germline CDR1 reads LGHNA; CDR2 reads YNFKEQ. The CDR3 region has the DNA TGTGCCAGCAGCCGGGACTACCGAGAGCAGTACTTC. This codes for CASSRDYREQYF.

The chain has TRBV5-1 and TRBJ1-2; D possibly corresponds to TRBD1 (5 bases). Germline V lookup: CDR1 SGHRS, CDR2 YFSETQ. V shed 0 bases and J shed 7 bases, with 10 bases lying between them. The CDR3 length is 13 residues. The CDR3 is CASSLGGIGGYTF. CDR3 sequence (DNA): TGCGCCAGCAGCTTGGGGGGGATAGGTGGCTACACCTTC.

The chain uses TRBV19 and TRBJ2-5; TRBD1 matches at 8 bases. Germline assignment: CDR1 LNHDA and CDR2 SQIVND (reference sequence). CDR3 length: 13 amino acids. V dropped 6 bases and J dropped 3; count of bases not matched to a gene: 3. This CDR3 is CASRQGEKETQYF. The CDR3 bases are TGTGCCAGTAGACAGGGGGAAAAAGAGACCCAGTACTTC. Filled out from reference TRBV19 and TRBJ2-5, the complete variable domain reads DGGITQSPKYLFRKEGQNVTLSCEQNLNHDAMYWYRQDPGQGLRLIYYSQIVNDFQKGDIAEGYSVSREKKESFPLTVTSAQKNPTAFYLCASRQGEKETQYFGPGTRLLVL.

This chain uses TRBV5-4 with TRBJ1-5, with a weak D call TRBD1 (6 bases). The length of the CDR3 is 14 residues. CDR1 is SGHNT and CDR2 is YYREEE in the germline V gene (reference sequence). The V and J ends lost 7 bases and 4 bases respectively, with 15 bases between them. The CDR3: CASQYQGSNQPQHF. In nucleotides, the CDR3 is TGTGCCAGCCAGTATCAGGGGTCAAATCAGCCCCAGCATTTT.

The DNA for the CDR3 is TGCGCCAGCAGCTCAGATCCCGGGGGGCTCTATGGCTACACCTTC. It translates to CASSSDPGGLYGYTF. The chain couples TRBV5-1 to TRBJ1-2, with a possible D match to TRBD1 (6 bases). From germline, CDR1 is SGHRS and CDR2 YFSETQ. V lost 3 bases, J lost 4 bases, and 16 bases lay in between. CDR3 length: 15 amino acids.

The chain has TRBV21-1 and TRBJ2-7. TRBV21-1 is recorded as a pseudogene. This CDR3 has 16 amino acids. The CDR3: CASSVKGAGEVNEQYF. The DNA for the CDR3 is TGTGCCAGCAGCGTGAAGGGGGCGGGAGAGGTCAACGAGCAGTACTTC.

This chain connects TRBV6-6 to TRBJ1-3; no firm D call. CDR1 and CDR2 from the germline V gene are MNHNY and SVGAGI (reference sequence). CDR3 length: 15 residues. Trimming cost V 4 bases and J 1 base, with 11 bases left between them. The CDR3 protein is CASSSLGLSGNTIYF. Written as DNA, the CDR3 is TGTGCCAGCAGTTCCTTGGGTTTATCTGGAAACACCATATATTTT.